Each of the 13 T cell receptor beta chains below was sequenced from the same sample in a study of neoadjuvant anti-PD-1 for oral cavity cancer. The time point was: after neoadjuvant nivolumab, at surgical resection. Sequenced by immunoSEQ multiplex PCR; TCRdb stores in-frame clones only, minus some. The sample yields 11,000 to 15,000 clones, about three quarters seen once. The source was PBMCs, collected after nivolumab (anti-PD-1) treatment. Receptors were obtained from a person aged 40 to 85 with oral cavity squamous cell carcinoma.

This chain connects TRBV9 to TRBJ2-7; 10 bases fit TRBD2. The V gene's germline CDR1 is SGDLS and CDR2 YYNGEE. The CDR3 is 15 residues long. V trimming: 4 bases; J trimming: 2 bases; junction bases outside the gene matches: 6. CDR3 DNA sequence: TGTGCCAGCAGCACGGGGACTAGCGCAACCTACGAGCAGTACTTC. This translates into CASSTGTSATYEQYF.

This chain connects TRBV10-3 to TRBJ2-7, with TRBD2 matching over 12 bases. The CDR3 is 15 amino acids. Looked up from germline, CDR1 is ENHRY and CDR2 is SYGVKD. J gave up 3 bases and V 3 bases, and 3 bases lay outside the gene matches. In DNA, the CDR3 is TGTGCCATCAGTGAATGGACTAGCGGGAACTACGAGCAGTACTTC. It codes for CAISEWTSGNYEQYF.

CDR3 sequence reads: CASSYSAGGVNNEQFF. CDR3 DNA sequence: TGTGCCAGCAGTTACTCGGCGGGAGGGGTTAACAATGAGCAGTTCTTC. The chain carries TRBV6-5 and TRBJ2-1; 9 bases fit TRBD2. CDR3 length: 16 residues. From germline, CDR1 is MNHEY and CDR2 SVGAGI. V lost 0 bases, J lost 5 bases, and 5 bases stayed unmatched.

V usage is TRBV2 and J usage is TRBJ1-1, with 9 bases fitting TRBD1. V shed 8 bases, J shed 1 base, and the junction held 8 bases outside the gene matches. This CDR3 region has 15 residues. The germline gives CDR1 SNHLY, CDR2 FYNNEI. CDR3 amino acids: CASGGTGLSNTEAFF. The CDR3 coding sequence is TGTGCCAGCGGGGGGACAGGGCTGTCGAACACTGAAGCTTTCTTT.

The genes are TRBV6-6 and TRBJ1-3; perhaps TRBD1 as D (6 bases). The V and J ends lost 5 bases and 0 bases respectively, with 14 bases between them. Germline assignment: CDR1 MNHNY and CDR2 SVGAGI (reference sequence). The CDR3 runs 16 residues. In DNA form, the CDR3 reads TGTGCCAGCAGTCCTACCACAGGGATCTCTGGAAACACCATATATTTT. It specifies CASSPTTGISGNTIYF.

This chain uses TRBV19 with TRBJ1-2; possibly TRBD1 for D (5 bases). Per germline, CDR1 LNHDA and CDR2 SQIVND (reference sequence). The CDR3 is 15 amino acids. V was pared by 7 bases and J by 1 base, with 16 bases between. Here the CDR3 DNA reads TGTGCCAGTACTAAAGGGGACGGACTTAACTATGGCTACACCTTC. The encoded protein is CASTKGDGLNYGYTF.

The chain recombines TRBV7-9 with TRBJ2-1, with 8 bases identical to TRBD1. CDR3 length equals 17 residues. The J segment lost 4 bases and the V segment lost 2 bases, leaving 10 bases of the junction unmatched. CDR1 is SEHNR, CDR2 FQNEAQ, per germline (reference sequence). This CDR3 reads CASSLQRTGSSYNEQFF. The CDR3 DNA is TGTGCCAGCAGCTTACAGAGGACAGGGTCCTCTTACAATGAGCAGTTCTTC. The variable domain in full, with the rest retrieved from reference TRBV7-9 and TRBJ2-1, is DTGVSQNPRHKITKRGQNVTFRCDPISEHNRLYWYRQTLGQGPEFLTYFQNEAQLEKSRLLSDRFSAERPKGSFSTLEIQRTEQGDSAMYLCASSLQRTGSSYNEQFFGPGTRLTVL.

The chain combines TRBV28 with TRBJ1-1; D gene uncertain. CDR1 is MDHEN, CDR2 SYDVKM, per germline. The germline V and J ends were trimmed by 3 bases and 1 base, with 6 bases remaining between them. The CDR3 totals 13 residues. The DNA for the CDR3 is TGTGCCAGCAGTTTCGGGCAGAACACTGAAGCTTTCTTT. Protein: CASSFGQNTEAFF.

This clone showed up just a few times. The chain combines TRBV9 with TRBJ2-7; no reliable D call. Germline CDR1 SGDLS, CDR2 YYNGEE. This CDR3 is built from 13 residues. Trimming cost V 3 bases and J 0 bases, with 7 bases left between them. CDR3 protein: CASSGRDSYEQYF. In nucleotides, the CDR3 is TGTGCCAGCAGCGGACGTGACTCCTACGAGCAGTACTTC.

The rearrangement joins TRBV4-1 to TRBJ1-5; D is possibly TRBD1 (5 bases). Germline V CDR1 and CDR2: MGHRA, YSYEKL. The CDR3 sequence is 16 residues long. Trimming removed 0 bases from V and 0 bases from J, with 9 bases in between. CDR3 bases: TGCGCCAGCAGCCAAGATATAGGGACTAGCAATCAGCCCCAGCATTTT. Amino acids: CASSQDIGTSNQPQHF.

This clone was counted only a few times. V usage is TRBV6-5 and J usage is TRBJ1-2, with 7 positions matching TRBD1. From germline, CDR1 is MNHEY and CDR2 SVGAGI. Trimming at V came to 6 bases and at J to 4 bases, leaving 5 bases not matched to a gene. The CDR3 extends over 13 amino acids. The CDR3 nucleotides read TGTGCCAGCAGCGAGGGACAGATCTATGGCTACACCTTC. It yields the protein CASSEGQIYGYTF.

The chain is built from TRBV11-3 and TRBJ2-5; D is possibly TRBD1 (5 bases). CDR3 length: 14 residues. The V gene's germline CDR1 is SGHNT and CDR2 YENEEA. The V and J ends lost 1 base and 5 bases respectively, with 11 bases between them. CDR3 bases: TGTGCCAGCAGCTTAGGCTTAGGGGCGGAGACCCAGTACTTC. Amino acids: CASSLGLGAETQYF.

The CDR3 bases are TGTGCCAGCACCTCCAGGGTACGGCCCCAGCATTTT. Protein sequence: CASTSRVRPQHF. This chain joins TRBV28 and TRBJ1-5; possible D gene TRBD1, 5 bases. In germline, CDR1 is MDHEN, CDR2 SYDVKM. The CDR3 spans 12 residues. Trimming pared 7 bases from V and 9 bases from J, leaving 13 bases between. Based on the CDR3 plus reference TRBV28 and TRBJ1-5, the full variable domain is DVKVTQSSRYLVKRTGEKVFLECVQDMDHENMFWYRQDPGLGLRLIYFSYDVKMKEKGDIPEGYSVSREKKERFSLILESASTNQTSMYLCASTSRVRPQHFGDGTRLSIL.